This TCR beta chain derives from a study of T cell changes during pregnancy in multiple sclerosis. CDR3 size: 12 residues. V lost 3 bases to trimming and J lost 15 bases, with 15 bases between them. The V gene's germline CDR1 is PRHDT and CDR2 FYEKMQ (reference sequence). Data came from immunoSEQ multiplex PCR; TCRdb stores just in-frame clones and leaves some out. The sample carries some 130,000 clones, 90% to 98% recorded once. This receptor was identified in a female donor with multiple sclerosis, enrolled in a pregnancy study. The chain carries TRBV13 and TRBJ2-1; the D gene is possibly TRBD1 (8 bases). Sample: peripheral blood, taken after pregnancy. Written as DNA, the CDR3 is TGTGCCAGCAGCTTCCGGAGCGGGACAGGGTTCTTC. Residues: CASSFRSGTGFF. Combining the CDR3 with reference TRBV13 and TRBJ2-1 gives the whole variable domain AAGVIQSPRHLIKEKRETATLKCYPIPRHDTVYWYQQGPGQDPQFLISFYEKMQSDKGSIPDRFSAQQFSDYHSELNMSSLELGDSALYFCASSFRSGTGFFGPGTRLTVL.